This T cell receptor (beta chain) was retrieved from a study of cytomegalovirus exposure and HLA in healthy donors. Study-level results: A reported reduction in N-insertions relative to the approximately 640-donor mean was seen in an Asian-associated ancestry cluster in a later analysis. Analysis was carried out at a later point, and it linked a missense DCLRE1C variant to TCR beta V- and J-gene trimming. Rarity marked most TCR sequences, yet some public TCRs occurred in many donors. Segments of the TCR beta V type were, in most cases, productive about 90% or about 30% of the time in an earlier analysis.

Use of 60 Vbeta and 13 Jbeta primers characterized the PCR. Measured with immunoSEQ multiplex PCR; TCRdb has only the in-frame clones, and not every one. Among some 150,000 clones listed, approximately 79% were seen once. The CDR3 is 17 residues long. The V gene lost 0 bases and the J gene lost 7 bases, with 19 bases spanning the gap. CDR1 and CDR2 (germline): GTSNPN, SVGIG (reference sequence). To note about this clone: Its specificity is unknown.

This receptor was taken from a male donor in good health and CMV-seronegative. The gene calls are TRBV30 and TRBJ1-6; D uncertain. The specimen was PBMCs. The CDR3 bases are TGTGCCTGGAGTGTAACAGTTAAGTCCCTTAGGAATTCACCCCTCCACTTT. Translated: CAWSVTVKSLRNSPLHF.